One T cell receptor beta chain is described in this entry. Its matching antigen is unknown. This specimen belongs to a study of response to subunit inactivated influenza vaccine. Study-level points and caveats: New T cells are recruited in small numbers by each seasonal influenza vaccination, according to the authors' suggestion.

TCRdb ran MiXCR on the RT-PCR reads and lists one entry per CDR3 protein. The data contain roughly 520,000 distinct CDR3 sequences, approximately 24% of them seen just once; the ten biggest clones take up under 2.5%. This CDR3 region has 13 residues. From germline, CDR1 is DFQATT and CDR2 SNEGSKA (reference sequence). The clonotype was recovered from a man aged 50 to 60 who received an inactivated influenza vaccine. V usage is TRBV20-1 and J usage is TRBJ2-3; 12 bases match TRBD2. The material was CD4+ T cells sorted from PBMCs, obtained around 5 days after vaccination. In DNA, the CDR3 is TGCCGTCATGGAGGACTAGCGGGGTGGGGGCAGTATTTT. Its protein product is CRHGGLAGWGQYF.